This TCR beta chain was found in a study of T cell responses to AZD1222 COVID-19 vaccine. Findings and limits, study-wide: The breadth and depth of Spike-specific TCRs increased once two AZD1222 doses had been given. Spike-spanning, vaccine-associated CD4 TCRs were dominant at 160-218 and 743-854. Epitopes outside B.1.351 and B.1.1.7 mutated regions reportedly drew nearly half of spike TCRs.

As for this clone: The target antigen is unknown.

Some clones are missing from TCRdb's copy, which holds only in-frame ones; the method was immunoSEQ multiplex PCR. The sample includes approximately 140,000 clones, 90% seen only once; the top ten take 1.5% to 2%. CDR1 MNHEY and CDR2 SVGEGT come from the germline V gene. This CDR3 contains 16 residues. After removal of 6 bases from V and 1 base from J, the junction contained 8 bases not matched to a gene. The sample consisted of peripheral blood, taken 28 days after the second AZD1222 dose. V gene TRBV6-2 or TRBV6-3 combines with J gene TRBJ2-1; the match to TRBD1 covers 8 bases. This TCR derives from an adult who received the AZD1222 COVID-19 vaccine. CDR3 sequence (DNA): TGTGCCAGCAGCCATAGGACAGGGAAATCCTACAATGAGCAGTTCTTC. This encodes CASSHRTGKSYNEQFF.